The following is a T cell receptor (beta chain) sequence with its context. No cognate antigen has been identified for it. No much larger clonotype is one base removed from it; base qualities were not supplied. This record belongs to a study of technical replicates of blood from several donors (dated by TCRdb to the late 2010s). CDR3 length: 12 amino acids, cysteine to phenylalanine. Only CDR3 DNA is held: 36 bases, read in frame from base 1. The germline V gene specifies SQVTM as CDR1 and ANQGSEA as CDR2. At the junction V is shortened by 4 bases and J by 4 bases; bases outside the gene matches: 4. The library relied on the immunoSEQ multiplex PCR assay. TCRdb mirrors the immuneACCESS table, restricted to in-frame sequences. Some clones are absent from its copies; in checked studies, under half trace to an unresolved V gene, and the reason for the others is unknown. This sample gives 45,000 to 65,000 clones in total; roughly 94% of them show up just once. Together, the top ten hold about 0.22% of the sample.

Sequencing was carried out using T cells isolated from PBMCs. The sequence derives from a human donor in good health. The chain employs TRBV29-1 and TRBJ2-7; TRBD2 aligns with 7 central bases. The nucleotides read TGCAGCGTTGGTGCGGGAGAATACGAGCAGTACTTC. Its protein reads: CSVGAGEYEQYF.